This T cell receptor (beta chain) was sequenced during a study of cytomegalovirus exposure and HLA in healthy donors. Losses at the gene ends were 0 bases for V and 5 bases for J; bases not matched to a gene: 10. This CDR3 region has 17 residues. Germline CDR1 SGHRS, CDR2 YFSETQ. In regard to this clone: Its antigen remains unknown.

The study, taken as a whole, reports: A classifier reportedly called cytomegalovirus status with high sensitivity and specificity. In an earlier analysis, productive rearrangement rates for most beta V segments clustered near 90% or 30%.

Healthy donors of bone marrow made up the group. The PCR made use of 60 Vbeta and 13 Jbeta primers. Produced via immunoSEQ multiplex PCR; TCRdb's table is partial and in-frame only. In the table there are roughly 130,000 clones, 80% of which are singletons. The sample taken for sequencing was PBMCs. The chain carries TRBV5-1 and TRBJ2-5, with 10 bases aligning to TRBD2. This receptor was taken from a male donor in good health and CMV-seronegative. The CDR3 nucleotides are TGCGCCAGCAGCTTGGCCGGGATAGCGGGAGGTCAGGAGACCCAGTACTTC. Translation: CASSLAGIAGGQETQYF.